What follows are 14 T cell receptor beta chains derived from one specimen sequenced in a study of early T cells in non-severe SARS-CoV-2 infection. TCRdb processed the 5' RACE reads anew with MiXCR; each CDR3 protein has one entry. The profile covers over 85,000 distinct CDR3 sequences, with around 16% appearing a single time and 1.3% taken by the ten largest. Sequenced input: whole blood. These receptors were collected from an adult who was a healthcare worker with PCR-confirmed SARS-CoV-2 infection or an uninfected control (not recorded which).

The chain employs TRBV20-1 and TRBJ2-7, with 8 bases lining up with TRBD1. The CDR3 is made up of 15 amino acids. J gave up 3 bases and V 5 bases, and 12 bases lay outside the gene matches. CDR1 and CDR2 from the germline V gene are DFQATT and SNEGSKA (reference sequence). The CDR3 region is CSASGGQGLVYEQYF. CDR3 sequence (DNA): TGCAGTGCTTCTGGAGGACAGGGTCTTGTCTACGAGCAGTACTTC.

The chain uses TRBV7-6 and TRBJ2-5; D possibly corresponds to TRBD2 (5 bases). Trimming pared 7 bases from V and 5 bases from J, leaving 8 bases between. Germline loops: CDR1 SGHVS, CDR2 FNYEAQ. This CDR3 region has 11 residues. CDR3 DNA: TGTGCCAGCATCGGGATGGAGACCCAGTACTTC. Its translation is CASIGMETQYF.

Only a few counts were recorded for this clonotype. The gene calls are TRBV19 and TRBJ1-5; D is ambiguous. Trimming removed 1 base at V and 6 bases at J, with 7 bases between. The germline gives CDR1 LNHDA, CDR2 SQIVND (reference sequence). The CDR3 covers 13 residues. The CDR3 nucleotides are TGTGCCAGTAGTATAGTCCCACGTCAGCCCCAGCATTTT. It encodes CASSIVPRQPQHF. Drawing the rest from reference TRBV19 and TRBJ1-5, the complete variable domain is DGGITQSPKYLFRKEGQNVTLSCEQNLNHDAMYWYRQDPGQGLRLIYYSQIVNDFQKGDIAEGYSVSREKKESFPLTVTSAQKNPTAFYLCASSIVPRQPQHFGDGTRLSIL.

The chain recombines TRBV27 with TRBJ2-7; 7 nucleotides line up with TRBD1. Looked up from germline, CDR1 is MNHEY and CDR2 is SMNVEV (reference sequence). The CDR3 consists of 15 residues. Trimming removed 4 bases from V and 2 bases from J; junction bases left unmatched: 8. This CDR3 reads CASSSRDRDPYEQYF. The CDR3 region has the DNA TGTGCCAGCAGTTCCCGAGACAGGGACCCCTACGAGCAGTACTTC.

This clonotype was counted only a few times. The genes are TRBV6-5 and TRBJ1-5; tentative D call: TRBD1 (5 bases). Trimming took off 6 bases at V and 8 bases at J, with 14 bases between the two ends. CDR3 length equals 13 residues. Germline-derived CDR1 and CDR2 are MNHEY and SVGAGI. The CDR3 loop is CASRTDGTKPQHF. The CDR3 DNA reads TGTGCCAGCAGGACAGACGGAACTAAGCCCCAGCATTTT.

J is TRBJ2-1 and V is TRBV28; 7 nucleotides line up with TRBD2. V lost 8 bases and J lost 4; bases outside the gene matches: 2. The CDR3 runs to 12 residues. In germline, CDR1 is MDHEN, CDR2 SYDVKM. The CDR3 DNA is TGTGCCAGCGCGGGAGCTTACAATGAGCAGTTCTTC. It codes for CASAGAYNEQFF.

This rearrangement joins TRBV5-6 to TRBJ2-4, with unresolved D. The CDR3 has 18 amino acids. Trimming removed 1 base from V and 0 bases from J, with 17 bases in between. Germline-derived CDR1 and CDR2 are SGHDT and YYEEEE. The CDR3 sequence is CASSLSGRETLAKNIQYF. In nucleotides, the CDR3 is TGTGCCAGCAGCTTGTCTGGACGCGAAACCCTAGCCAAAAACATTCAGTACTTC.

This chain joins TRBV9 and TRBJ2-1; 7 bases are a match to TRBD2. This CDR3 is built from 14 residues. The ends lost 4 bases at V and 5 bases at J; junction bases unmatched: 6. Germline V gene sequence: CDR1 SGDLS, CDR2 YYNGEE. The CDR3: CASSSSGINNEQFF. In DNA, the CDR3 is TGTGCCAGCAGCTCTAGCGGTATCAACAATGAGCAGTTCTTC.

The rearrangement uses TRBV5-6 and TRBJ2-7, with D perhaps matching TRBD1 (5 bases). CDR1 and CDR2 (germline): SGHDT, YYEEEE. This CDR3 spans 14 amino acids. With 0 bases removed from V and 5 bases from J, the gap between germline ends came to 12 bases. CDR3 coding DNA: TGTGCCAGCAGCTTGGAAGGGGTGCGTGACGAGCAGTACTTC. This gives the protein CASSLEGVRDEQYF.

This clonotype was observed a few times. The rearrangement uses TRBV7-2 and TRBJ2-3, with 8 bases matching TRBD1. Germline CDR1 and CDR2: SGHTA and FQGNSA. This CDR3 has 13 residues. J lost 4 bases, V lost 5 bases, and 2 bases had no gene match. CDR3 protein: CASSQGAADTQYF. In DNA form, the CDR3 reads TGTGCCAGCAGCCAGGGGGCGGCAGATACGCAGTATTTT.

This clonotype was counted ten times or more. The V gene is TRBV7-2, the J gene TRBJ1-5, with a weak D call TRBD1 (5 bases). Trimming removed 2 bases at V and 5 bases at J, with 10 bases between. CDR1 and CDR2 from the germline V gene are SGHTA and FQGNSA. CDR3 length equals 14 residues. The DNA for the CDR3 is TGTGCCAGCAGCTTAAACAGGCAGTATCAGCCCCAGCATTTT. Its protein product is CASSLNRQYQPQHF.

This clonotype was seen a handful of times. CDR3 DNA: TGTGCCTGGACTGAGAGGGGCAGAGACTACAATGAGCAGTTCTTC. This sequence encodes CAWTERGRDYNEQFF. This chain links TRBV30 with TRBJ2-1; D is possibly TRBD1 or TRBD2 (5 bases each). The CDR3 extends over 15 amino acids. Germline V gene lookup returns CDR1 GTSNPN and CDR2 SVGIG (reference sequence). Trimming removed 4 bases at V and 3 bases at J, with 16 bases between. The full variable domain, its missing parts supplied by reference TRBV30 and TRBJ2-1, is SQTIHQWPATLVQPVGSPLSLECTVEGTSNPNLYWYRQAAGRGLQLLFYSVGIGQISSEVPQNLSASRPQDRQFILSSKKLLLSDSGFYLCAWTERGRDYNEQFFGPGTRLTVL.

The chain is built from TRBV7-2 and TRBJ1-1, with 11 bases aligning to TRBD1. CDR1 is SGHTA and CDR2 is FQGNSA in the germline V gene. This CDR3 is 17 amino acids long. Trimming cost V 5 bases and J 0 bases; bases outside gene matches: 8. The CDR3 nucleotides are TGTGCCAGCAGCGGGGAGCGGACAGGGGGCATGAACACTGAAGCTTTCTTT. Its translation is CASSGERTGGMNTEAFF. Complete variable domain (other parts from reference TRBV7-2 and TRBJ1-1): GAGVSQSPSNKVTEKGKDVELRCDPISGHTALYWYRQSLGQGLEFLIYFQGNSAPDKSGLPSDRFSAERTGGSVSTLTIQRTQQEDSAVYLCASSGERTGGMNTEAFFGQGTRLTVV.

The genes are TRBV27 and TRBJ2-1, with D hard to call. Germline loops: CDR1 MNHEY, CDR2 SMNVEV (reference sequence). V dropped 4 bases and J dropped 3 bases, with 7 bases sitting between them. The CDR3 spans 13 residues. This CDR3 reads CASSSANYNEQFF. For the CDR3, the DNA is TGTGCCAGCAGTTCCGCTAACTACAATGAGCAGTTCTTC.